Below are 5 T cell receptor beta chains sequenced from a single sample in a study of T-cell reconstitution after alpha-beta-depleted transplantation in children. A TCRbeta library incorporating unique molecular identifiers was prepared. MiXCR was run by TCRdb on the PCR reads, yielding one entry per CDR3 protein. Of 900,000 or so distinct CDR3 sequences in the sample, roughly 15% are singletons; the top ten hold approximately 4.5%. Sample: PBMCs, mostly from graft donor cells, taken 360 days after TCRalphabeta/CD19-depleted stem cell transplant. The receptor source for this set is a male patient younger than 18 who had a stem cell transplant for acute lymphoblastic leukemia, so the T cells may come from the graft donor.

This clonotype was found many times. The chain uses TRBV2 and TRBJ1-1; D not certain. Germline lookup yields CDR1 SNHLY and CDR2 FYNNEI. This CDR3 has 13 amino acids. Trimming shortened V by 8 bases and J by 2 bases, and 12 bases separated the two germline ends. CDR3 DNA sequence: TGTGCCAGCCCAGGATATCTTAACACTGAAGCTTTCTTT. Translated, it gives CASPGYLNTEAFF. Full variable domain (remainder filled in from reference TRBV2 and TRBJ1-1): EPEVTQTPSHQVTQMGQEVILRCVPISNHLYFYWYRQILGQKVEFLVSFYNNEISEKSEIFDDQFSVERPDGSNFTLKIRSTKLEDSAMYFCASPGYLNTEAFFGQGTRLTVV.

This clonotype was counted between two and nine times. The genes are TRBV11-1 and TRBJ1-6; unclear D gene. V was shortened by 3 bases and J by 6 bases, with 9 bases between the two germline ends. The CDR3 totals 14 residues. Per the germline V gene, CDR1 is SGHAT and CDR2 is FQDESV (reference sequence). CDR3 amino acids: CASSFSALNSPLHF. The CDR3 bases are TGTGCCAGCAGCTTCTCAGCTCTTAATTCACCCCTCCACTTT.

Only a few counts were recorded for this clonotype. DNA of the CDR3: TGCGCCAGCAGCCAAGTGGGAGGGACTAACTATGGCTACACCTTC. Protein sequence: CASSQVGGTNYGYTF. The chain carries TRBV4-1 and TRBJ1-2, with D unresolved. Per germline, CDR1 MGHRA and CDR2 YSYEKL. Trimming shortened V by 1 base and J by 0 bases, and 9 bases separated the two germline ends. This CDR3 is built from 15 residues.

This chain joins TRBV11-2 and TRBJ2-1; maybe TRBD2 (7 bases). Germline V lookup: CDR1 SGHAT, CDR2 FQNNGV. The CDR3 is made up of 19 amino acids. V was trimmed by 0 bases and J by 8 bases, leaving 26 bases between them. CDR3 sequence (DNA): TGTGCCAGCAGCTTAGATCGTATCGCTGGCGGGGGCCATTCTCATGAGCAGTTCTTC. Its translation is CASSLDRIAGGGHSHEQFF.

The table lists this clonotype with a few counts. This chain connects TRBV5-8 to TRBJ1-1, with TRBD1 as a possible D gene (6 bases). CDR1 and CDR2 (germline): SGHTS, YDEGEE. CDR3 size: 13 residues. The V end was cut by 4 bases, the J end by 11 bases, with 18 bases between. Here the CDR3 reads CASSRGWDIEAFF. CDR3 bases: TGTGCCAGCAGCCGTGGGTGGGACATAGAGGCTTTCTTT.